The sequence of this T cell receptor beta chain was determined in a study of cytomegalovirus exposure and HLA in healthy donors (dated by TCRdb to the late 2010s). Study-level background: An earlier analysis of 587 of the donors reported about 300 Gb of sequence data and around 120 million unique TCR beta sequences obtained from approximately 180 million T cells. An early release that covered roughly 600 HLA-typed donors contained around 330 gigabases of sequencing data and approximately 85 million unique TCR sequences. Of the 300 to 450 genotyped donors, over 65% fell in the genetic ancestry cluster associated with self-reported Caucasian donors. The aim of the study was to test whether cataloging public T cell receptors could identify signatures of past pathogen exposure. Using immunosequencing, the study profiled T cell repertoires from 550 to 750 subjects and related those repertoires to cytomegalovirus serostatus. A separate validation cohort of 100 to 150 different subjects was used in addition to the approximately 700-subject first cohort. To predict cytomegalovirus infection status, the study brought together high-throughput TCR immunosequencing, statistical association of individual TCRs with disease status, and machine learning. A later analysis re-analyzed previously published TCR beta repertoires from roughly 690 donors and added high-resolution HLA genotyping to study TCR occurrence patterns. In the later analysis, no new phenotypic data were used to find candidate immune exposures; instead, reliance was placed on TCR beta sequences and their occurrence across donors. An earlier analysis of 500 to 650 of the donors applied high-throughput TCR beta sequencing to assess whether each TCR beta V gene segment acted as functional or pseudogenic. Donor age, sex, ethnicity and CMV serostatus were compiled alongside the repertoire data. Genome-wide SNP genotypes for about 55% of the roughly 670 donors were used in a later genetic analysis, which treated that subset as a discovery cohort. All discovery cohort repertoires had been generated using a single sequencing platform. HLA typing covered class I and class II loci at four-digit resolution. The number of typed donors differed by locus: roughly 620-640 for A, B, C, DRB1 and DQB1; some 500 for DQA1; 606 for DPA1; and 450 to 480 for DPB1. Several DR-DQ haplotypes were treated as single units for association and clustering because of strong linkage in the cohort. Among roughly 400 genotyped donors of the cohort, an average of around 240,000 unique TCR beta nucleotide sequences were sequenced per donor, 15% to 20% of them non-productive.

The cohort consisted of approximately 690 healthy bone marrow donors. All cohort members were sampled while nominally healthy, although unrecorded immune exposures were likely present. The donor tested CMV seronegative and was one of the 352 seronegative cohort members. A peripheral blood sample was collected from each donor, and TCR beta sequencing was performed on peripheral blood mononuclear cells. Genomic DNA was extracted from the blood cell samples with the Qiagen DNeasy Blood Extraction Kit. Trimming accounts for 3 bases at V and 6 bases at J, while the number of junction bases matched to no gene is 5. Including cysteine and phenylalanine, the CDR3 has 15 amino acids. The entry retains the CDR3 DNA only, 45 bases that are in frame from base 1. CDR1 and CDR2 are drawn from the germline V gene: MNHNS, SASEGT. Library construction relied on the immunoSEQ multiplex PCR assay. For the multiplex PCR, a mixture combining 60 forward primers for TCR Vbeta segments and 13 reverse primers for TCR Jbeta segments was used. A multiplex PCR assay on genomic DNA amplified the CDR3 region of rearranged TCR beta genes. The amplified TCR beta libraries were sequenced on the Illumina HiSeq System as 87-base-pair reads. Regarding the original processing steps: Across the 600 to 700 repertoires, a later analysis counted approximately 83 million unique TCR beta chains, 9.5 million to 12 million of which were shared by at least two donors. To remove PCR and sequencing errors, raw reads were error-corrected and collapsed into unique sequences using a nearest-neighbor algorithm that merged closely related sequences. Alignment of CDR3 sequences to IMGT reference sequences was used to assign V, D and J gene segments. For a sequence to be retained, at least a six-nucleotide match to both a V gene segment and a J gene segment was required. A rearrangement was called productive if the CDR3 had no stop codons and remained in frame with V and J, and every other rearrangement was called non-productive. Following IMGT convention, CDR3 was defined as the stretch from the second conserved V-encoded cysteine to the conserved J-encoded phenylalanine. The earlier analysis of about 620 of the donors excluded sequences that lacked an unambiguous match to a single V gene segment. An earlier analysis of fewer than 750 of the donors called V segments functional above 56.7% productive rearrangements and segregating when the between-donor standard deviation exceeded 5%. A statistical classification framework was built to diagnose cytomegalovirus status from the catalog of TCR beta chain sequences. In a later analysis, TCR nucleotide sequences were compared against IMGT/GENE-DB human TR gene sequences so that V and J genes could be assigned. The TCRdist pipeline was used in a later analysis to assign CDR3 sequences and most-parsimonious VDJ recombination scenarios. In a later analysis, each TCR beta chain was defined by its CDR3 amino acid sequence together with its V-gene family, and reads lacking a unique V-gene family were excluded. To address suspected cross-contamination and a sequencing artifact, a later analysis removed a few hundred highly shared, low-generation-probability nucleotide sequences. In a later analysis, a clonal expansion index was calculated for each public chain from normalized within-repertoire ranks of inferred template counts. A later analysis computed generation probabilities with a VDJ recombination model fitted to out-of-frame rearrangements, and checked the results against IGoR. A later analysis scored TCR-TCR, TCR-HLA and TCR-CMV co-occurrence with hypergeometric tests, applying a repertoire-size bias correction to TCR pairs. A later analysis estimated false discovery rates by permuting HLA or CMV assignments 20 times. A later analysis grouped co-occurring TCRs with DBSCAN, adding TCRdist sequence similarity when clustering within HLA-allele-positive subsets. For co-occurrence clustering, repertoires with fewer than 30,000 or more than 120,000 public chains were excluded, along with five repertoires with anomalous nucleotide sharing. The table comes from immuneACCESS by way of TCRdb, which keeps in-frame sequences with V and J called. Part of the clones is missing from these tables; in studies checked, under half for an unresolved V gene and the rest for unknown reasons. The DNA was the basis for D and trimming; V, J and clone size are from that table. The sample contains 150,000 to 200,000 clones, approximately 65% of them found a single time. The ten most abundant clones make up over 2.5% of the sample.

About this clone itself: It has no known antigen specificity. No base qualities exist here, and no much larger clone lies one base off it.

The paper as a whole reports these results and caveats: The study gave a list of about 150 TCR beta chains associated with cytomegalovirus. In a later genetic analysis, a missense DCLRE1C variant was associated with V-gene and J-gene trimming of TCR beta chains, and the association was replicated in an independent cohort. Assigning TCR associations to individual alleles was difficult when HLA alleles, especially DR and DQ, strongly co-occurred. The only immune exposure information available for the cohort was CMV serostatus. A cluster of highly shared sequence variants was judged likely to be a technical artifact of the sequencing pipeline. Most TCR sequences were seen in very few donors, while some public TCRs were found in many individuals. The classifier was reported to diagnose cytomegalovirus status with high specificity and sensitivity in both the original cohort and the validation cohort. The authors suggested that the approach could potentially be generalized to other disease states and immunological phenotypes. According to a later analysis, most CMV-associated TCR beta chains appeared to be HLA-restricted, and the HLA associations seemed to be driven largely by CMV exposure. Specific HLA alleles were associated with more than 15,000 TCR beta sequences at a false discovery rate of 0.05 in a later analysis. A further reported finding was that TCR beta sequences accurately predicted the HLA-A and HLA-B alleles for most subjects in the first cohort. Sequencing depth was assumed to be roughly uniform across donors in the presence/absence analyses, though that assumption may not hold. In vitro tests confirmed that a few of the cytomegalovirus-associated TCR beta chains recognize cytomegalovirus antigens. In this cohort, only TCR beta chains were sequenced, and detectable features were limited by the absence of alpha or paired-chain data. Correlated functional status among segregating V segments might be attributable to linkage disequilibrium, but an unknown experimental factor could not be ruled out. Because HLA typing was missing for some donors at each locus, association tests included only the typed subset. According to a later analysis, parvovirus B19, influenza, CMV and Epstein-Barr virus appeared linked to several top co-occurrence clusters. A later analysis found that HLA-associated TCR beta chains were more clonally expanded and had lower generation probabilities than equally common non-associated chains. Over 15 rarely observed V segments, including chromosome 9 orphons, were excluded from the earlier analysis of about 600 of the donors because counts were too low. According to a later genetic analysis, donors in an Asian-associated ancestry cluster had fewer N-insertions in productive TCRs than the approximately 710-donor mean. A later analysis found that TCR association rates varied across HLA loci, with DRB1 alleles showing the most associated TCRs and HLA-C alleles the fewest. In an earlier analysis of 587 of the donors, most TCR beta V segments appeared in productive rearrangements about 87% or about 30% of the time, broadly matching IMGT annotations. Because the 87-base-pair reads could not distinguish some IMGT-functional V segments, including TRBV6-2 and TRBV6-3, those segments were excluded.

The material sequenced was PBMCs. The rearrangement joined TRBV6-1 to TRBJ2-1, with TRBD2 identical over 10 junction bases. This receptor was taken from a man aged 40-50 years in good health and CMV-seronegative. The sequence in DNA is TGTGCCAGCAGTGACGCAGCGGGGGGGGTCAATGAGCAGTTCTTC. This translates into CASSDAAGGVNEQFF.